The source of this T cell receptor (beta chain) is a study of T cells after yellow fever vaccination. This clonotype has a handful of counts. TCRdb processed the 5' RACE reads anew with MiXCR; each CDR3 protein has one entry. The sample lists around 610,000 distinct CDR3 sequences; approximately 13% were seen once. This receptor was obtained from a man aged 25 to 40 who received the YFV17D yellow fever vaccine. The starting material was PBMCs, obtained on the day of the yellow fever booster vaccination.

The CDR3 DNA reads TGTGCCAGCACCCCGGAGGTGGGGGCGGGTCTTGGTACGCAGTATTTT. It translates to CASTPEVGAGLGTQYF. The rearrangement uses TRBV9 and TRBJ2-3, with D possibly matching TRBD1 (6 bases). The CDR3 sequence is 16 residues long. Germline V lookup: CDR1 SGDLS, CDR2 YYNGEE. V was pared by 6 bases and J by 8 bases, with 25 bases between. Combining the CDR3 with reference TRBV9 and TRBJ2-3 gives the whole variable domain DSGVTQTPKHLITATGQRVTLRCSPRSGDLSVYWYQQSLDQGLQFLIQYYNGEERAKGNILERFSAQQFPDLHSELNLSSLELGDSALYFCASTPEVGAGLGTQYFGPGTRLTVL.